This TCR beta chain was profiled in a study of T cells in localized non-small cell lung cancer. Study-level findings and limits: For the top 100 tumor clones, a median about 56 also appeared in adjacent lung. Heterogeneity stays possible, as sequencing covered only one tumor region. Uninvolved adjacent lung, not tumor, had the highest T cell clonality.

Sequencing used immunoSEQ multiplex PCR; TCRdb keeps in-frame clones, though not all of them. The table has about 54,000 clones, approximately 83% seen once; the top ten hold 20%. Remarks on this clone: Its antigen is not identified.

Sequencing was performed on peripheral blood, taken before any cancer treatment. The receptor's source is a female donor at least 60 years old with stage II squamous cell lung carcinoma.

The CDR3 spells CASSEGAGIQETQYF. The CDR3 nucleotides are TGTGCCAGCAGTGAAGGGGCGGGGATACAAGAGACCCAGTACTTC. The V gene is TRBV6-1, the J gene TRBJ2-5; tentative D call: TRBD2 (6 bases). Germline V gene data show CDR1 as MNHNS and CDR2 as SASEGT. The CDR3 length is 15 residues. V lost 1 base and J 2 bases, leaving 11 bases between the germline ends.